What follows are 5 T cell receptor beta chains derived from one specimen sequenced in a study of blood T cell repertoires in COVID-19. Clones were read by immunoSEQ multiplex PCR, and TCRdb kept only the in-frame ones, dropping some. The sample contains about 170,000 clones, 85% to 90% of which appear only once. Sequencing input: peripheral blood. Source of these receptors: an older woman with COVID-19, enrolled during active disease.

This chain uses TRBV9 with TRBJ2-1; 10 nucleotides line up with TRBD2. After removal of 4 bases from V and 4 bases from J, the junction contained 11 bases not matched to a gene. Germline values: CDR1 SGDLS, CDR2 YYNGEE. The CDR3 covers 17 residues. CDR3 nucleotides: TGTGCCAGCAGCCGGAGACCTTCTAGCGGGGGATACAATGAGCAGTTCTTC. It codes for CASSRRPSSGGYNEQFF.

The CDR3 nucleotides are TGTGCCAGCAGGCTACAGAACATGAACACTGAAGCTTTCTTT. It encodes CASRLQNMNTEAFF. The chain links TRBV6-5 to TRBJ1-1; the D is unclear. V was pared by 6 bases and J by 0 bases, with 11 bases between. CDR1 and CDR2 from the germline V gene are MNHEY and SVGAGI. CDR3 size: 14 residues.

The chain is built from TRBV12-3 or TRBV12-4 and TRBJ2-7; D unresolved. V was pared by 5 bases and J by 7 bases, with 9 bases between. The CDR3 is 11 amino acids. The CDR3 reads CASSPGWEQYF. DNA for the CDR3: TGTGCCAGCAGTCCCGGGTGGGAGCAGTACTTC.

This chain uses TRBV24-1 with TRBJ2-7, with a weak D call TRBD1 (5 bases). Germline V gene sequence: CDR1 KGHDR, CDR2 SFDVKD. Trimming took off 1 base at V and 6 bases at J, with 15 bases between the two ends. The CDR3 has 15 residues. Here the CDR3 reads CATSDLGDRLGEQYF. CDR3 in DNA: TGTGCCACCAGTGATTTAGGAGACAGACTCGGCGAGCAGTACTTC.

The chain combines TRBV4-3 with TRBJ2-7, with 8 bases matching TRBD2. The CDR3 extends over 14 amino acids. Losses at the gene ends were 0 bases for V and 10 bases for J; bases not matched to a gene: 8. Per the germline V gene, CDR1 is LGHNA and CDR2 is YSLEER. The CDR3 bases are TGCGCCAGCAGCCAAGATTCACGGGAGGGCCCTCAGTACTTC. As protein: CASSQDSREGPQYF.